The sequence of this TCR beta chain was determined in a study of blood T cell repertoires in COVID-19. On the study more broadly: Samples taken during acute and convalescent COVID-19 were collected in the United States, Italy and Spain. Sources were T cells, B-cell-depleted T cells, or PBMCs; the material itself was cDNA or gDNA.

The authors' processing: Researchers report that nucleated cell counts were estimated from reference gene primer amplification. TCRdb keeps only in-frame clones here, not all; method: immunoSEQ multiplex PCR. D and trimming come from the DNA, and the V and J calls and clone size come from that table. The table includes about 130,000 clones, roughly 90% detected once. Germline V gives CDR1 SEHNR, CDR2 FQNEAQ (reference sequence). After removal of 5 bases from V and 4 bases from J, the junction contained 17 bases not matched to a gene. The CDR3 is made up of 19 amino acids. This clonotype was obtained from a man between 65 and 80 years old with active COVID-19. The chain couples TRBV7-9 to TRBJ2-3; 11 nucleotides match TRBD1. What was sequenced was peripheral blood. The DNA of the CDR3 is TGTGCCAGCAGCCAATTGGCCGGGACAGGGGGGAGGATTGCAGATACGCAGTATTTT. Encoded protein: CASSQLAGTGGRIADTQYF.